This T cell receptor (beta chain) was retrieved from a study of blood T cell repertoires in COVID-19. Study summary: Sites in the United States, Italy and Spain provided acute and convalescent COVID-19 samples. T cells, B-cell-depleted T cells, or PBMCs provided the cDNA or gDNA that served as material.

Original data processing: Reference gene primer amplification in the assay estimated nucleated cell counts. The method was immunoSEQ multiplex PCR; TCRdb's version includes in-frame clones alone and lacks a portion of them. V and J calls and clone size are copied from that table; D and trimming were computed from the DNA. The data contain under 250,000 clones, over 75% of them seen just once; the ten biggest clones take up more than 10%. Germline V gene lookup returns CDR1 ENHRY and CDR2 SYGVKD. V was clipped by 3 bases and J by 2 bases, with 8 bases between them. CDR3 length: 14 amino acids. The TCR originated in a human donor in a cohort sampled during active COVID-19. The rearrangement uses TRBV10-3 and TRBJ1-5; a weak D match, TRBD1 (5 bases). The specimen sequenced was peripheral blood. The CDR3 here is CAISDGGGNQPQHF. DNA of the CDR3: TGTGCCATCAGTGATGGAGGGGGCAATCAGCCCCAGCATTTT.